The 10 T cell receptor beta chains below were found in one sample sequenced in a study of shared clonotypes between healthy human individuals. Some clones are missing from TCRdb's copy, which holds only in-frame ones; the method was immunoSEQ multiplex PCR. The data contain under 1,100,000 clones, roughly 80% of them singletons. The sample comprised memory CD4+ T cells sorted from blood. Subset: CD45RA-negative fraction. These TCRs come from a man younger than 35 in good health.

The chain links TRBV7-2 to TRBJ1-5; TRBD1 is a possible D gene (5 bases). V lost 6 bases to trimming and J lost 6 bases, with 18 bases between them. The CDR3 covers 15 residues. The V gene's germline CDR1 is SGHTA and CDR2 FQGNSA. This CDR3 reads CASSHEGRASQPQHF. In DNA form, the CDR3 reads TGTGCCAGCAGTCATGAGGGGAGGGCTAGTCAGCCCCAGCATTTT.

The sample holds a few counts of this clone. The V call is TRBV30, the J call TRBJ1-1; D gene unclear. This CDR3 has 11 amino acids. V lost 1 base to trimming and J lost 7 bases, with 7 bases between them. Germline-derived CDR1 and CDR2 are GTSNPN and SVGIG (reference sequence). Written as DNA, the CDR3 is TGTGCCTGGAGTGGGGAGGGTGAAGCTTTCTTT. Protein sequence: CAWSGEGEAFF.

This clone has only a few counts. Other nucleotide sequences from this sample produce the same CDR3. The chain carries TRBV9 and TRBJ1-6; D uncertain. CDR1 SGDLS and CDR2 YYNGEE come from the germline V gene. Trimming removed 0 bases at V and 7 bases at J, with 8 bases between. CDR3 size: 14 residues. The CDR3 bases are TGTGCCAGCAGCGTAGGCCAGGTCAATTCACCCCTCCACTTT. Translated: CASSVGQVNSPLHF.

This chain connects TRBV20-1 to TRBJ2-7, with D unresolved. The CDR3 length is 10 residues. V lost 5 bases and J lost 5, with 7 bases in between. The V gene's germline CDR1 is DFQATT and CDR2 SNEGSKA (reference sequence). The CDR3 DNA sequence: TGCAGTGCTTTAAGAAACGAGCAGTACTTC. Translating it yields CSALRNEQYF.

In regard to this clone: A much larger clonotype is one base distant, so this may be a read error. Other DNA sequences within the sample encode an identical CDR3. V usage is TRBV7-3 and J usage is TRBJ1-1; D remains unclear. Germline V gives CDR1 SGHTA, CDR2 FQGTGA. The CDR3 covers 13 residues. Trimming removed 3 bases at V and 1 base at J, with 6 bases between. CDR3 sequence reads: CASSLWENTEAFF. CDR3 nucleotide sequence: TGTGCCAGCAGCTTGTGGGAGAACACTGAAGCTTTCTTT.

The CDR3 DNA sequence: TGTGCCAGCACTCCCAGGAACACTGAAGCTTTCTTT. Translating it yields CASTPRNTEAFF. This chain joins TRBV28 and TRBJ1-1; no clear D gene. V lost 7 bases and J 1 base, leaving 7 bases between the germline ends. The V gene's germline CDR1 is MDHEN and CDR2 SYDVKM. CDR3 length equals 12 residues.

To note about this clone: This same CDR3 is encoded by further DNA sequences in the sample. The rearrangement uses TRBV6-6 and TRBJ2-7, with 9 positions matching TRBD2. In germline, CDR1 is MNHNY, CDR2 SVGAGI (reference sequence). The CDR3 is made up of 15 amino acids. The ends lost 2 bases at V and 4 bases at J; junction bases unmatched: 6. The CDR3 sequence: CASSYAASGAYEQYF. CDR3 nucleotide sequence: TGTGCCAGCAGTTACGCGGCTAGCGGGGCATACGAGCAGTACTTC.

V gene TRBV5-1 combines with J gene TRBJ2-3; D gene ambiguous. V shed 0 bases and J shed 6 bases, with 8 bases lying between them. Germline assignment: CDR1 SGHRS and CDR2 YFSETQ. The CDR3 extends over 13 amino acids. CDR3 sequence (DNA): TGCGCCAGCAGCTTGGGGGCGTGGGATACGCAGTATTTT. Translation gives CASSLGAWDTQYF.

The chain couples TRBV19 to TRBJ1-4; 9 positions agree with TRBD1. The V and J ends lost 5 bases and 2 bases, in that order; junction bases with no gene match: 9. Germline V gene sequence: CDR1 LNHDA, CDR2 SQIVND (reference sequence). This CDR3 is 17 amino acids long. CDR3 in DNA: TGTGCCAGTAGTCAAGGGGACAGGGTCGCGACTAATGAAAAACTGTTTTTT. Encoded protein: CASSQGDRVATNEKLFF.

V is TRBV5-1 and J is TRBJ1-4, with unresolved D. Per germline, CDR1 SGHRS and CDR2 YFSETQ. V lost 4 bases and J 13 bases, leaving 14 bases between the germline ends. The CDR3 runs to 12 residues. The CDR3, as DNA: TGCGCCAGCAGCCCGGGTGAGGGCTCACTGTTTTTT. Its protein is CASSPGEGSLFF.